This T cell receptor beta chain was recovered during a study of blood T cell repertoires in COVID-19. About the study: From the United States, Italy and Spain came samples of acute and convalescent COVID-19.

Trimming pared 5 bases from V and 6 bases from J, leaving 16 bases between. CDR1 is MNHEY, CDR2 SVGAGI, per germline. The CDR3 spans 14 residues. The repertoire was sequenced with immunoSEQ multiplex PCR; TCRdb's copy has only in-frame clones and lacks some. The table includes approximately 28,000 clones, about 85% detected once. This chain connects TRBV6-5 to TRBJ1-2, with D perhaps TRBD1 (6 bases). The source is a man in his sixties with active COVID-19. Sequencing was carried out using peripheral blood. CDR3 sequence (DNA): TGTGCCAGCAGTCACGGTACAGGGAAGAATGGCTACACCTTC. The encoded protein is CASSHGTGKNGYTF.